This entry lists 15 T cell receptor beta chains sequenced from one sample in a study of OX40 agonist ivuxolimab in advanced cancers. TCRdb's table, derived via immunoSEQ multiplex PCR, lists solely in-frame clones and lacks some. The sample consists of tens of thousands of clones, roughly 90% of them appearing once. Sequences were derived from CD4+ or CD8+ T cells sorted from blood, sampled in a trial of the OX40 agonist ivuxolimab. The receptors come from an adult with an advanced solid tumor such as melanoma, head and neck, liver or kidney cancer.

The chain employs TRBV4-2 and TRBJ2-1; the match to TRBD2 covers 10 bases. Germline V gene data show CDR1 as LGHNA and CDR2 as YNFKEQ. V trimming: 3 bases; J trimming: 0 bases; junction bases outside the gene matches: 8. The CDR3 covers 18 residues. The DNA of the CDR3 is TGTGCCAGCAGCCAGACCCAGCGGGGGGGTCCCTCCTACAATGAGCAGTTCTTC. Its protein product is CASSQTQRGGPSYNEQFF.

The CDR3 region is CASSIVFPSTHYEQYF. CDR3 nucleotide sequence: TGTGCCAGTAGTATAGTGTTTCCTAGCACTCATTACGAGCAGTACTTC. This rearrangement joins TRBV19 to TRBJ2-7; D might be TRBD2 (5 bases). Trimming removed 1 base at V and 4 bases at J, with 17 bases between. CDR1 LNHDA and CDR2 SQIVND come from the germline V gene (reference sequence). This CDR3 is built from 16 residues.

V is TRBV2 and J is TRBJ1-5; possibly TRBD1 for D (5 bases). Germline assignment: CDR1 SNHLY and CDR2 FYNNEI. V dropped 5 bases and J dropped 7 bases, with 9 bases sitting between them. There are 12 residues in the CDR3. CDR3 nucleotide sequence: TGTGCCAGCAGTCGAGGGGAACAGCCCCAGCATTTT. Encoded protein: CASSRGEQPQHF.

The chain uses TRBV6-1 and TRBJ1-5; D not certain. Germline loops: CDR1 MNHNS, CDR2 SASEGT. This CDR3 is built from 14 residues. V shed 7 bases and J shed 2 bases, with 12 bases lying between them. In DNA, the CDR3 is TGTGCCAGCATCCCTACCGACGGCAATCAGCCCCAGCATTTT. Its protein is CASIPTDGNQPQHF.

The V and J genes are TRBV19 and TRBJ1-6; D unclear. Trimming pared 7 bases from V and 6 bases from J, leaving 16 bases between. Germline lookup yields CDR1 LNHDA and CDR2 SQIVND (reference sequence). This CDR3 contains 15 residues. CDR3 bases: TGTGCCAGTATGAGTCCGGTTGGGAGTAATTCACCCCTCCACTTT. This encodes CASMSPVGSNSPLHF.

V gene TRBV6-5 combines with J gene TRBJ1-2, with D possibly being TRBD1 (6 bases). This CDR3 has 14 amino acids. Germline-derived CDR1 and CDR2 are MNHEY and SVGAGI. Deletions cut 4 bases from V and 7 bases from J, with 16 bases between. The CDR3 spells CASSSPTGTGGYTF. CDR3 DNA: TGTGCCAGCAGTTCGCCAACAGGGACTGGTGGCTACACCTTC.

The chain is built from TRBV19 and TRBJ1-6; D unresolved. Germline V gives CDR1 LNHDA, CDR2 SQIVND (reference sequence). The CDR3 consists of 15 residues. Trimming removed 3 bases from V and 2 bases from J, with 8 bases in between. This CDR3 is CASSMGGTYNSPLHF. The CDR3 nucleotides read TGTGCCAGTAGTATGGGCGGTACCTATAATTCACCCCTCCACTTT.

The gene calls are TRBV14 and TRBJ2-5; a possible D gene is TRBD2 (6 bases). This CDR3 spans 13 amino acids. V shed 5 bases and J shed 4 bases, with 11 bases lying between them. Germline V lookup: CDR1 SGHDN, CDR2 FVKESK. CDR3 nucleotides: TGTGCCAGCAGCGTGGGACTGCGAGAGACCCAGTACTTC. Its translation is CASSVGLRETQYF.

The chain joins TRBV30 to TRBJ1-4, with D possibly being TRBD1 (5 bases). Trimming pared 0 bases from V and 7 bases from J, leaving 15 bases between. Germline CDR1 and CDR2: GTSNPN and SVGIG (reference sequence). The CDR3 has 15 amino acids. CDR3 sequence reads: CAWSVGLGNGEKLFF. The CDR3 DNA follows: TGTGCCTGGAGTGTGGGGCTGGGGAATGGTGAAAAACTGTTTTTT.

The chain combines TRBV19 with TRBJ1-2, with 9 bases lining up with TRBD1. The germline CDR1 and CDR2 sequences are LNHDA and SQIVND (reference sequence). This CDR3 has 13 amino acids. V lost 6 bases to trimming and J lost 5 bases; unmatched junction nucleotides: 4. The CDR3 loop is CASRGQGGYGYTF. The CDR3 DNA follows: TGTGCCAGTAGGGGACAGGGCGGATATGGCTACACCTTC.

The V and J genes are TRBV5-4 and TRBJ2-5; D unresolved. CDR3 length: 12 residues. Trimming removed 2 bases at V and 1 base at J, with 3 bases between. Germline assignment: CDR1 SGHNT and CDR2 YYREEE (reference sequence). The CDR3 coding sequence is TGTGCCAGCAGCTTCTTCCAAGAGACCCAGTACTTC. Encoded protein: CASSFFQETQYF. Supplemented by reference TRBV5-4 and TRBJ2-5, the full variable domain reads ETGVTQSPTHLIKTRGQQVTLRCSSQSGHNTVSWYQQALGQGPQFIFQYYREEENGRGNFPPRFSGLQFPNYSSELNVNALELDDSALYLCASSFFQETQYFGPGTRLLVL.

The chain couples TRBV2 to TRBJ1-6; tentatively, D is TRBD1 (6 bases). Germline CDR1 SNHLY, CDR2 FYNNEI. V was trimmed by 4 bases and J by 4 bases, leaving 11 bases between them. CDR3 length equals 15 residues. CDR3 sequence (DNA): TGTGCCAGCAGTGGAAGGGGGGATTATAATTCACCCCTCCACTTT. Translation: CASSGRGDYNSPLHF.

The chain links TRBV5-4 to TRBJ1-6; the D is unclear. The CDR3 loop spans 12 amino acids. Germline CDR1 is SGHNT and CDR2 is YYREEE (reference sequence). V shed 4 bases and J shed 7 bases, with 6 bases lying between them. CDR3 in DNA: TGTGCCAGCAGCCAAGGGAATTCACCCCTCCACTTT. Translated: CASSQGNSPLHF.

This chain links TRBV27 with TRBJ2-6; TRBD2 matches 12 bases. Germline V gene sequence: CDR1 MNHEY, CDR2 SMNVEV (reference sequence). V lost 3 bases and J lost 8; bases outside the gene matches: 8. The CDR3 totals 17 residues. CDR3: CASSFGLAGTGTNVLTF. In DNA, the CDR3 is TGTGCCAGCAGTTTTGGACTAGCGGGAACCGGGACCAACGTCCTGACTTTC.

The J gene is TRBJ1-2, the V gene TRBV5-1; 9 bases agree with TRBD1. The junction had 5 bases not matched to a gene; V was cut back by 8 bases and J by 0 bases. Germline CDR1 reads SGHRS; CDR2 reads YFSETQ. The CDR3 contains 14 residues. The DNA for the CDR3 is TGCGCCAGTACTACAGGGGGCCCTAACTATGGCTACACCTTC. Its protein is CASTTGGPNYGYTF.